This record concerns one T cell receptor (beta chain) sequence. This clonotype has a handful of counts. It has no known antigen specificity. No base qualities exist here, and no much larger clone lies one base off it. This record comes from a study of blood T cells in healthy people across ages (dated by TCRdb to the mid-2010s). At the level of the whole study: In model experiments, template switching captured about one uniquely barcoded TCR beta cDNA molecule for every two T cells. The study measured age-related changes in TCR beta repertoire diversity using deep sequencing normalized with unique cDNA molecular identifiers. Four age groups were formed from the donors: young (average approximately 15 years), middle-aged (approximately 40), aged (about 62) and long-lived (less than 85). To avoid experimental bias, donors of different ages were spread randomly across the sequencing lanes. The study analyzed two additional independent replicas of 1 million unique cDNA reads from the same blood draw for two donors, one aged 18 to 30 and one aged 80 or older. What the work shows at the level of the full study, not this receptor alone: Total diversity estimates from one million sequenced T cells were considered lower bounds and underestimates. The percentage of naive T cells measured by flow cytometry correlated strongly with observed TCR beta diversity. Since profiling was done on bulk unsorted PBMCs, naive and antigen-experienced compartments could not be conclusively compared. As age increased, observed TCR beta diversity per million T cells dropped in a roughly linear way, and a significant reduction was already evident by age about 40. The CMV infection status of donors was not known, potentially confounding age-related changes in expanded clonotypes. Compared with the aged group, the long-lived group had more naive CD4+ T cells, fewer expanded clones and increased TCR diversity, suggesting age selection.

Library generation was performed with 5' RACE. A second PCR of roughly 6 to 12 cycles was performed with a sample-barcoded 5' primer and a J-beta primer mix. Each TCR beta cDNA molecule received a unique molecular identifier from a template-switch 5' adaptor carrying 12 random nucleotides. Each sample yielded at least 3 million CDR3-containing paired-end reads. First-strand cDNA was synthesized from all RNA with the Mint cDNA synthesis kit, primed by a TRBC-specific oligonucleotide. All cDNA was treated with uracil-DNA glycosylase and then went through a first 18-cycle PCR with the universal primers M1SS and BC2_uni_R. Per the original workflow: Normalization of each sample was performed by random selection of 1 million high-quality reads, each carrying a distinct molecular identifier. Instead of being binned into consensus sequences, reads that shared molecular identifiers were thrown out. MiTCR, set to a Q25 quality threshold and the strictest error-elimination algorithm, was used for CDR3 identification, clonotype clustering and error correction. A nonparametric unseen species model using Euler transformation provided a lower-bound estimate of total TCR beta diversity. Using fastp trimming at Q25 and MiXCR clonotype assembly, TCRdb reanalyzed the public sequencing data and kept in-frame beta chains. Identical CDR3 protein sequences are pooled into one entry, listed with their most common genes and DNA. V and J calls and clone size were set by TCRdb, not the authors. This sample gives 1.5 million to 2 million distinct CDR3 sequences in total; approximately 39% of them show up just once. The top ten constitute around 23% of the sample.

CDR3 length: 11 amino acids, cysteine to phenylalanine. Of the read, only the CDR3 DNA is kept; its 33 bases are in frame from base 1. CDR1 SGHTA and CDR2 FQGNSA were looked up in the germline V gene. Trimming takes 5 bases from V and 9 bases from J, and the germline ends sit 8 bases apart. Systemically healthy Caucasian individuals from Russia, over 30 in total and aged 6 to 90 years, were included as donors. Each donor gave about 9.7 milliliters of peripheral blood, drawn into EDTA-treated Vacutainer tubes. PBMCs were isolated by Ficoll-Paque density-gradient centrifugation, with at least 7 million obtained per sample. Total RNA was extracted from PBMCs with Trizol reagent, with at least 5.5 micrograms obtained per sample. For every donor, flow cytometry on a PBMC aliquot measured the percentage of naive CD45RAhigh/CD27high T cells.

The origin of this receptor is a human donor in good health. The sample comprised blood. This sequence uses TRBV7-2 and TRBJ2-1, with no D gene named confidently. The CDR3 here reads CASSHRFEQFF. The sequence in DNA is TGTGCCAGCAGCCATCGTTTTGAGCAGTTCTTC.